The sequence of this T cell receptor beta chain was determined in a study of shared clonotypes between healthy human individuals. Regarding the study as a whole: Rarefaction indicated that sorted-subset sequencing remained incomplete although depth was large.

Germline CDR1 and CDR2: ENHRY and SYGVKD. The V gene end was trimmed by 8 bases and the J gene end by 5 bases; junction bases not matched to a gene: 6. The length of the CDR3 is 14 residues. Repertoires were generated with immunoSEQ multiplex PCR, while TCRdb's copy carries only in-frame clones and drops some. The sample lists about 380,000 clones; 96% were seen once. Points on this clone: As yet, its antigen is unknown.

The chain recombines TRBV10-3 with TRBJ2-1; 10 nucleotides match TRBD2. This sequence was found in a young man in good health. Input material: memory CD8+ T cells sorted from blood. Stated subset: CD45RO+ cells pooled with CCR7-negative TemRA cells. CDR3 DNA: TGTGCCATCCGGCAAGCGGGAGGGGACAATGAGCAGTTCTTC. The encoded protein is CAIRQAGGDNEQFF.